This T cell receptor beta chain originates from a study of vaccination effects on CD4 cells after COVID-19. Sequenced by immunoSEQ multiplex PCR; TCRdb stores in-frame clones only, minus some. The data contain about 41,000 clones, under 70% of them seen just once; the ten biggest clones take up roughly 24%. The CDR3 has 19 amino acids. ViraFEST assay sequencing came after antigen-specific CD4+ T cells were expanded with viral peptide pools. The culture ran for approximately 9 days before CD4+ T cells were isolated. Each vaccine recipient was nucleocapsid antibody negative and had no prior SARS-CoV-2 infection. In regard to this clone: What it recognizes is unknown.

The clonotype was recovered from a human donor who received a COVID-19 vaccine. Sequenced material: CD4+ T cells from PBMCs cultured with HCoV-OC43 spike peptides, taken before COVID-19 vaccination. Subset specified: HCoV-OC43 spike overlapping peptide pool stimulation. This chain connects TRBV21-1 to TRBJ2-2; the table's D gene call, TRBD2, was not cross checked with the DNA. TRBV21-1 corresponds to a pseudogene. CDR3 sequence (DNA): TGTGCCAGCAGCAGCCTCAGAGCTAGCGGGAGGGGCGGCACCGGGGAGCTGTTTTTT. It yields the protein CASSSLRASGRGGTGELFF.